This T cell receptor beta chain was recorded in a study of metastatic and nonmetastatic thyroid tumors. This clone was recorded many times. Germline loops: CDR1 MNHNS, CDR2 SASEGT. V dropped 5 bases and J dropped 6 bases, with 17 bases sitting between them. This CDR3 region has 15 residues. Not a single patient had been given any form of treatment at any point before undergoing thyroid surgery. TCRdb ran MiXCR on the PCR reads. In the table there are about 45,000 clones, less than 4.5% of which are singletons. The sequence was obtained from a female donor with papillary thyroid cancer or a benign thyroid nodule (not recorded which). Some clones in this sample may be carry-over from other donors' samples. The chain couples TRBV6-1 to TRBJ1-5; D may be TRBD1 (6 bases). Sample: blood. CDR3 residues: CASSSTTGGGQPQHF. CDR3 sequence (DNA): TGTGCCAGCAGTTCGACTACAGGAGGGGGTCAGCCCCAGCATTTT.